The source of this T cell receptor beta chain is a study of blood T cell repertoires in COVID-19. Study background: The United States, Italy and Spain were the sources of the acute and convalescent COVID-19 samples. PBMCs, B-cell-depleted T cells, or T cells were the source of the cDNA or gDNA that made up the material.

As originally analysed: Researchers report that nucleated cell counts were estimated from reference gene primer amplification. The method was immunoSEQ multiplex PCR; TCRdb's version includes in-frame clones alone and lacks a portion of them. The DNA was the basis for D and trimming; V, J and clone size are from that table. The table has about 270,000 clones, about 87% seen once. From germline, CDR1 is SQVTM and CDR2 ANQGSEA. V lost 0 bases, J lost 0 bases, and 3 bases lay in between. This CDR3 contains 13 residues. The receptor comes from a man in his fifties or sixties who had recovered from COVID-19. Sequenced material: peripheral blood. The chain joins TRBV29-1 to TRBJ2-1, with D hard to call. Here the CDR3 reads CSVEDSSYNEQFF. In nucleotides, the CDR3 is TGCAGCGTTGAAGACTCCTCCTACAATGAGCAGTTCTTC.